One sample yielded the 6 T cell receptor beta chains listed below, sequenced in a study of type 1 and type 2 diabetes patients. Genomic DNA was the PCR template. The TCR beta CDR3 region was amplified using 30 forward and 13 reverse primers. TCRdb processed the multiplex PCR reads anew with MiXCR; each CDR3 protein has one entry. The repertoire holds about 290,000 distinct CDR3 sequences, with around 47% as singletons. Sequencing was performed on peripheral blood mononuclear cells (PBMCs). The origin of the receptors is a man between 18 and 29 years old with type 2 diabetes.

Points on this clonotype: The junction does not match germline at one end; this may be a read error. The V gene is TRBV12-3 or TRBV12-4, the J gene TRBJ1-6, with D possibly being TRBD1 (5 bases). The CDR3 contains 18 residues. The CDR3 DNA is TGTGCCAGCAGTTTGAGCATGACCGACAGCTCCTATAATTCACCCTTCCACTTT. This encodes CASSLSMTDSSYNSPFHF.

CDR3 DNA sequence: TGTGCCAGCAGCCGAACCGGGACTAGCGGTCAAGAGACCCAGTACTTC. This translates into CASSRTGTSGQETQYF. This chain links TRBV25-1 with TRBJ2-5, with 11 nucleotides matching TRBD2. CDR3 length: 16 amino acids. V lost 6 bases to trimming and J lost 2 bases; unmatched junction nucleotides: 8. Germline V gives CDR1 MGHDK, CDR2 SYGVNS.

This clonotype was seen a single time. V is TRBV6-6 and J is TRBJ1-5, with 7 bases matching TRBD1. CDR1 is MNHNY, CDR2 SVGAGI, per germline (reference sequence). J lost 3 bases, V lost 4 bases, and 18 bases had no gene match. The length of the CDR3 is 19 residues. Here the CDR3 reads CASSFPLRQGWGDNQPQHF. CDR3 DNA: TGTGCCAGCAGTTTTCCACTCCGACAGGGTTGGGGGGACAATCAGCCCCAGCATTTT.

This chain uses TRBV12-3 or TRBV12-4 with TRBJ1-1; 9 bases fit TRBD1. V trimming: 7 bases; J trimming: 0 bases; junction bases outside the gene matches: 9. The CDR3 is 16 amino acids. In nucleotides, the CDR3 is TGTGCCAGCACCGAGACAGGGGGGAGGATGAACACTGAAGCTTTCTTT. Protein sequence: CASTETGGRMNTEAFF.

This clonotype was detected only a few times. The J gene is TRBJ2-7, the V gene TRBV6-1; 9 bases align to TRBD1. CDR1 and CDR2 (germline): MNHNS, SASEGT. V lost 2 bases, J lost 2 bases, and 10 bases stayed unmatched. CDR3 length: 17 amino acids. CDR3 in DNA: TGTGCCAGCAGTGAACGGATGAGACAGGGGGTGACCTACGAGCAGTACTTC. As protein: CASSERMRQGVTYEQYF.

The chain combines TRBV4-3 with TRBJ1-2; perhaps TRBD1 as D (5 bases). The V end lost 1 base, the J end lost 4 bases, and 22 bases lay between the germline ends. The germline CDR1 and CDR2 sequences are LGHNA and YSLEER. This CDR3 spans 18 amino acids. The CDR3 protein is CASSQGAGRGTRGYGYTF. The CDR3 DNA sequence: TGCGCCAGCAGCCAAGGCGCAGGGAGGGGAACAAGGGGCTATGGCTACACCTTC.